These T cell receptor beta chains were read from a single sample in a study of blood T cells in healthy people across ages. TCRdb independently ran MiXCR on the 5' RACE reads; one entry per CDR3 protein. The table lists more than 600,000 distinct CDR3 sequences, roughly 25% of them singletons. These data were also reused for a study on T cells of mothers and their children.

Source material: blood. These TCRs come from a boy between 5 and 17 years old in good health. Both conserved end residues are part of each CDR3. D genes are given only for firm matches. Not every row has a clone size; where given, it reads once, few, many or a size class.

j_gene,abundance,v_gene,d_gene,CDR3aa,CDR3nt
TRBJ2-1,.,TRBV24-1,TRBD2,CATSIGGAGSTYNEQFF,TGTGCCACCAGTATCGGAGGAGCGGGGTCCACCTACAATGAGCAGTTCTTC
TRBJ2-5,.,TRBV9,.,CASSVGRSQETQYF,TGTGCCAGCAGCGTTGGCAGGAGCCAAGAGACCCAGTACTTC
TRBJ2-7,.,TRBV10-3,.,CAISRPSPAEQYF,TGTGCCATCAGTCGTCCTTCCCCGGCCGAGCAGTACTTC
TRBJ2-7,.,TRBV20-1,.,CSARDSVPDEQYF,TGCAGTGCTAGAGATTCGGTCCCGGACGAGCAGTACTTC
TRBJ1-1,.,TRBV5-1,.,CASSLAPETVHQAFF,TGCGCCAGCAGCTTGGCCCCGGAGACAGTTCACCAAGCTTTCTTT
TRBJ1-4,.,TRBV7-2,TRBD1,CASSQRQGGEKLFF,TGTGCCAGCAGCCAAAGGCAGGGGGGTGAAAAACTGTTTTTT
TRBJ2-5,few,TRBV14,.,CASSQASEGETQYF,TGTGCCAGCAGCCAAGCGTCTGAGGGAGAGACCCAGTACTTC
TRBJ2-7,.,TRBV7-2,TRBD2,CASSLDLGASGSNEQYF,TGTGCCAGCAGCTTAGATCTCGGGGCTAGCGGGAGTAACGAGCAGTACTTC
TRBJ1-3,.,TRBV13,TRBD1,CASSPSTGGPGNTIYF,TGTGCCAGCAGCCCAAGCACAGGGGGGCCTGGAAACACCATATATTTT
TRBJ2-5,.,TRBV29-1,TRBD2,CSVDQYRSGGSQETQYF,TGCAGCGTTGATCAATATCGAAGCGGGGGGTCCCAAGAGACCCAGTACTTC
TRBJ2-6,.,TRBV29-1,.,CSVDGGRESSGANVLTF,TGCAGCGTTGATGGGGGCAGGGAAAGTAGTGGGGCCAACGTCCTGACTTTC
TRBJ2-5,.,TRBV30,TRBD2,CAWSSLAGGDERFF,TGTGCCTGGTCTTCCCTAGCGGGAGGCGATGAGCGGTTCTTC
TRBJ2-5,.,TRBV7-2,TRBD1,CASSRDRERETQYF,TGTGCCAGCAGCCGGGACAGGGAGAGGGAGACCCAGTACTTC
TRBJ2-7,.,TRBV28,TRBD2,CASRSTSGSYEQYF,TGTGCCAGCAGGTCCACTAGCGGGAGTTACGAGCAGTACTTC
TRBJ2-7,few,TRBV6-2/TRBV6-3,TRBD1,CASEDRGFSYEQYF,TGTGCCAGCGAGGACAGGGGCTTCTCCTACGAGCAGTACTTC
TRBJ2-2,few,TRBV7-9,.,CASSRPRGELFF,TGTGCCAGCAGCCGACCGCGCGGGGAGCTGTTTTTT
TRBJ1-4,few,TRBV5-1,TRBD1,CASSLRTGEKLFF,TGCGCCAGCAGCTTACGGACAGGGGAAAAACTGTTTTTT
TRBJ2-5,few,TRBV3-1,TRBD2,CASSQDMWEGRGKTQYF,TGTGCCAGCAGCCAAGATATGTGGGAGGGTCGAGGGAAGACCCAGTACTTC
TRBJ2-6,few,TRBV4-2,.,CASSHERDSGANVLTF,TGTGCCAGCAGCCATGAGAGGGACTCTGGGGCCAACGTCCTGACTTTC
TRBJ2-7,few,TRBV7-2,TRBD1,CASSSLGQGKFYEQYF,TGTGCCAGCAGCTCTTTGGGACAGGGGAAGTTTTACGAGCAGTACTTC
TRBJ2-5,.,TRBV11-3,.,CASSSMGLPGETQYF,TGTGCCAGCAGCTCAATGGGGCTGCCCGGGGAGACCCAGTACTTC
TRBJ1-2,few,TRBV27,.,CASSLVTARGDFYGYTF,TGTGCCAGCAGTTTAGTAACAGCCCGAGGGGACTTCTATGGCTACACCTTC
TRBJ1-4,few,TRBV7-2,.,CASSLYSGEKLFF,TGTGCCAGCAGCTTATACTCCGGTGAAAAACTGTTTTTT